The clone carrying this T cell receptor (beta chain) was picked up many times. Its target is unknown. These data originate in a study of blood T cells in healthy people across ages. General study results and limits: Underestimates were what the diversity estimates from one million T cells were considered to be.

The authors ran a second PCR of roughly 7 to 11 cycles using a sample-barcoded 5' primer and a J-beta primer mix. TCRdb ran MiXCR on the 5' RACE reads and lists one entry per CDR3 protein. The data contain approximately 810,000 distinct CDR3 sequences, about 30% of them singletons. CDR1 and CDR2 from the germline V gene are MGHDK and SYGVNS. V shed 1 base and J shed 0 bases, with 13 bases lying between them. The CDR3 is made up of 17 amino acids. The sample comprised blood. The sequence came from a woman of 80 years or more in good health. V usage is TRBV25-1 and J usage is TRBJ2-1, with a possible D match to TRBD1 (5 bases). The CDR3 sequence: CASSESRAPSSYNEQFF. CDR3 coding DNA: TGTGCCAGCAGTGAATCCAGGGCCCCTAGCTCCTACAATGAGCAGTTCTTC.